This is a list of T cell receptor beta chains from one sample in a study of T cell changes during pregnancy in multiple sclerosis. Clones were read by immunoSEQ multiplex PCR, and TCRdb kept only the in-frame ones, dropping some. Among roughly 75,000 clones, under 95% were seen once, and the ten largest hold just over 2.5%. The sample consisted of peripheral blood, taken after pregnancy. These receptors were taken from a female donor in good health, enrolled as a control in a pregnancy study. Each CDR3 is given with its conserved first and last residue. The D gene is left open where the match is weak. Expanded clones get a size class; other rows say once, few or many, or leave the size out.

j_gene: TRBJ1-3; abundance: .; v_gene: TRBV5-1; d_gene: TRBD1; CDR3nt: TGCGCCAGCAGTATCGGACAGGGGGCTCTGAGCTCTGGAAACACCATATATTTT; CDR3aa: CASSIGQGALSSGNTIYF
j_gene: TRBJ2-7; abundance: .; v_gene: TRBV11-2; d_gene: TRBD1; CDR3nt: TGTGCCAGCAGCCGGACAGGGTCTATCTCCTACGAGCAGTACTTC; CDR3aa: CASSRTGSISYEQYF
j_gene: TRBJ2-5; abundance: .; v_gene: TRBV5-8; d_gene: TRBD2; CDR3nt: TGTGCCAGCAGCTTGGCCGGTTCTAGCGGGAGCACAGAGACCCAGTACTTC; CDR3aa: CASSLAGSSGSTETQYF
j_gene: TRBJ2-1; abundance: .; v_gene: TRBV7-2; d_gene: TRBD2; CDR3nt: TGTGCCAGCAGACAGACTAGCGGAACCTCCTACAATGAGCAGTTCTTC; CDR3aa: CASRQTSGTSYNEQFF
j_gene: TRBJ2-7; abundance: once; v_gene: TRBV7-9; d_gene: TRBD2; CDR3nt: TGTGCCAGCAGCCGGACTAGCGGAGACTACGAGCAGTACTTC; CDR3aa: CASSRTSGDYEQYF
j_gene: TRBJ2-1; abundance: .; v_gene: TRBV29-1; d_gene: TRBD2; CDR3nt: TGCAGCGTTGCGGGGGGCAATGAGCAGTTCTTC; CDR3aa: CSVAGGNEQFF
j_gene: TRBJ2-6; abundance: .; v_gene: TRBV18; d_gene: TRBD1; CDR3nt: TGTGCCAGCTCACCACGCCGGGACAGGGGACCCTCTGGGGCCAACGTCCTGACTTTC; CDR3aa: CASSPRRDRGPSGANVLTF
j_gene: TRBJ1-1; abundance: .; v_gene: TRBV5-1; d_gene: .; CDR3nt: TGCGCCAGCAGCCAGACGGGGGGCACTGAAGCTTTCTTT; CDR3aa: CASSQTGGTEAFF
j_gene: TRBJ1-5; abundance: few; v_gene: TRBV30; d_gene: .; CDR3nt: TGTGCCTGGAGTGCCCAGGGCGCACAGCCCCAGCATTTT; CDR3aa: CAWSAQGAQPQHF
j_gene: TRBJ1-4; abundance: .; v_gene: TRBV27; d_gene: TRBD1; CDR3nt: TGTGCCAGCAGTCCTTACTCCAGGACAGGGAGGGGTGAAAAACTGTTTTTT; CDR3aa: CASSPYSRTGRGEKLFF
j_gene: TRBJ1-4; abundance: .; v_gene: TRBV13; d_gene: TRBD1; CDR3nt: TGTGCCAGCAGCTCCCGACAGGGTTCTGAAAAACTGTTTTTT; CDR3aa: CASSSRQGSEKLFF
j_gene: TRBJ1-2; abundance: .; v_gene: TRBV20-1; d_gene: .; CDR3nt: TGCAGTGTGCAGGGGAGCCAAGGCTACACCTTC; CDR3aa: CSVQGSQGYTF
j_gene: TRBJ1-2; abundance: .; v_gene: TRBV7-9; d_gene: TRBD1; CDR3nt: TGTGCCAGCAGCCTCCCGGACAGGAGGTGGGGTGGCTACACCTTC; CDR3aa: CASSLPDRRWGGYTF
j_gene: TRBJ2-3; abundance: .; v_gene: TRBV10-1; d_gene: TRBD1; CDR3nt: TGCGCCAGCAACCCCGGGACAGGGTTGATCGGTACGCAGTATTTT; CDR3aa: CASNPGTGLIGTQYF
j_gene: TRBJ2-5; abundance: .; v_gene: TRBV7-2; d_gene: .; CDR3nt: TGTGCCAGCAGCCCCCAAAGCGGTCAAGAGACCCAGTACTTC; CDR3aa: CASSPQSGQETQYF
j_gene: TRBJ2-1; abundance: .; v_gene: TRBV4-3; d_gene: TRBD1; CDR3nt: TGCGCCAGCAGCCCAACTACCCACGACAGGGGCAGCTACAATGAGCAGTTCTTC; CDR3aa: CASSPTTHDRGSYNEQFF
j_gene: TRBJ2-7; abundance: .; v_gene: TRBV7-2; d_gene: TRBD1; CDR3nt: TGTGCCAGCAGCTCTCCGGGACAGGGGACCTACGAGCAGTACTTC; CDR3aa: CASSSPGQGTYEQYF
j_gene: TRBJ2-1; abundance: .; v_gene: TRBV11-3; d_gene: TRBD1; CDR3nt: TGTGCCAGCAGCCCGGACGGTAGAGGGGGCGTAGATGAGCAGTTCTTC; CDR3aa: CASSPDGRGGVDEQFF
j_gene: TRBJ2-1; abundance: .; v_gene: TRBV10-1; d_gene: TRBD2; CDR3nt: TGCGCCAGCAGTGAGGGGCTTACGACTAGCGGGACACCCGGGGGTGAGCAGTTCTTC; CDR3aa: CASSEGLTTSGTPGGEQFF
j_gene: TRBJ2-3; abundance: .; v_gene: TRBV7-9; d_gene: TRBD2; CDR3nt: TGTGCCAGCAGCGCCTGGACTAGCGGGGGACCGCAGTATTTT; CDR3aa: CASSAWTSGGPQYF
j_gene: TRBJ2-5; abundance: .; v_gene: TRBV5-6; d_gene: TRBD2; CDR3nt: TGTGCCAGCACCCTGCGGGGGTTACAAGAGACCCAGTACTTC; CDR3aa: CASTLRGLQETQYF
j_gene: TRBJ2-7; abundance: .; v_gene: TRBV6-5; d_gene: TRBD2; CDR3nt: TGTGCCAGCAGTCCCTCTCCGGGACTAGTCTACGAGCAGTACTTC; CDR3aa: CASSPSPGLVYEQYF
j_gene: TRBJ2-7; abundance: .; v_gene: TRBV6-6; d_gene: TRBD1; CDR3nt: TGTGCCAGCAGTAGTCCCAGGGACAGGGGTACCTACGAGCAGTACTTC; CDR3aa: CASSSPRDRGTYEQYF
j_gene: TRBJ2-5; abundance: .; v_gene: TRBV30; d_gene: TRBD2; CDR3nt: TGTGCCTGGACCCTAGCGGGAGAATTACGGGAGACCCAGTACTTC; CDR3aa: CAWTLAGELRETQYF
j_gene: TRBJ2-2; abundance: .; v_gene: TRBV6-5; d_gene: TRBD1; CDR3nt: TGTGCCAGCATGTTTCGGGACAGCTTCACCGGGGAGCTGTTTTTT; CDR3aa: CASMFRDSFTGELFF
j_gene: TRBJ2-3; abundance: .; v_gene: TRBV7-6; d_gene: .; CDR3nt: TGTGCCAGCAGCCACGGACAGACTAGCACAGATACGCAGTATTTT; CDR3aa: CASSHGQTSTDTQYF
j_gene: TRBJ1-2; abundance: .; v_gene: TRBV11-2; d_gene: .; CDR3nt: TGTGCCAGCAGCTTCGAGACATCCCGGATCTATGGCTACACCTTC; CDR3aa: CASSFETSRIYGYTF
j_gene: TRBJ2-1; abundance: .; v_gene: TRBV2; d_gene: .; CDR3nt: TGTGCCAGCAGTCTGACTAGCCAGGGGAACAATGAGCAGTTCTTC; CDR3aa: CASSLTSQGNNEQFF
j_gene: TRBJ2-7; abundance: .; v_gene: TRBV28; d_gene: TRBD1; CDR3nt: TGTGCCAGCAGAACTAGGACAGGGAGCTCCTACGAGCAGTACTTC; CDR3aa: CASRTRTGSSYEQYF
j_gene: TRBJ1-3; abundance: .; v_gene: TRBV14; d_gene: TRBD1; CDR3nt: TGTGCCAGCAGCCAAGACAGGGGGCATGGAAACACCATATATTTT; CDR3aa: CASSQDRGHGNTIYF
j_gene: TRBJ2-1; abundance: .; v_gene: TRBV29-1; d_gene: TRBD1; CDR3nt: TGCAGCGTGGGGTCCTCCGCGACAGGGGGAGGTGAGCAGTTCTTC; CDR3aa: CSVGSSATGGGEQFF
j_gene: TRBJ1-2; abundance: .; v_gene: TRBV11-2; d_gene: TRBD1; CDR3nt: TGTGCCAGCAGCAATCTCCGGGACAGGGGGCTTTTATTACCCTATGGCTACACCTTC; CDR3aa: CASSNLRDRGLLLPYGYTF
j_gene: TRBJ2-7; abundance: .; v_gene: TRBV28; d_gene: .; CDR3nt: TGTGCCAGCAGTTCGGGCGGGATCTTCCACGAGCAGTACTTC; CDR3aa: CASSSGGIFHEQYF
j_gene: TRBJ2-5; abundance: .; v_gene: TRBV28; d_gene: TRBD1; CDR3nt: TGTGCCAGCAGTGCCCCACGGACAGGGGAGGAGACCCAGTACTTC; CDR3aa: CASSAPRTGEETQYF
j_gene: TRBJ1-6; abundance: .; v_gene: TRBV19; d_gene: .; CDR3nt: TGTGCCAGCCGTAGGGAGTTGAATAATTCACCCCTCCACTTT; CDR3aa: CASRRELNNSPLHF
j_gene: TRBJ2-5; abundance: .; v_gene: TRBV6-6; d_gene: TRBD1; CDR3nt: TGTGCCAGCAGTGGGCAGGGGGCGCGTCGGGAGACCCAGTACTTC; CDR3aa: CASSGQGARRETQYF
j_gene: TRBJ1-6; abundance: .; v_gene: TRBV6-1; d_gene: .; CDR3nt: TGTGCCAGCAGGGGGGGGAATTCACCCCTCCACTTT; CDR3aa: CASRGGNSPLHF
j_gene: TRBJ2-7; abundance: .; v_gene: TRBV6-1; d_gene: TRBD2; CDR3nt: TGTGCCAGCAGTGAAGTTAGCGGGGGGAGCTCCTACGAGCAGTACTTC; CDR3aa: CASSEVSGGSSYEQYF
j_gene: TRBJ2-5; abundance: .; v_gene: TRBV2; d_gene: TRBD2; CDR3nt: TGTGCCAGCAGTGATTCTAGCGGGGTAGAGACCCAGTACTTC; CDR3aa: CASSDSSGVETQYF
j_gene: TRBJ2-5; abundance: .; v_gene: TRBV5-1; d_gene: TRBD2; CDR3nt: TGCGCCAGCAGCTTGGGCGGGAGTACGGAGACCCAGTACTTC; CDR3aa: CASSLGGSTETQYF
j_gene: TRBJ2-5; abundance: .; v_gene: TRBV7-7; d_gene: .; CDR3nt: TGTGCTAGCAGCTTATCGCCAGGTTCCCAAGAGACCCAGTACTTC; CDR3aa: CASSLSPGSQETQYF
j_gene: TRBJ2-3; abundance: .; v_gene: TRBV9; d_gene: TRBD1; CDR3nt: TGTGCCAGCAGCGCAGAAGGACAGGGGGGAGCTGAAGATACGCAGTATTTT; CDR3aa: CASSAEGQGGAEDTQYF
j_gene: TRBJ2-7; abundance: .; v_gene: TRBV4-2; d_gene: TRBD2; CDR3nt: TGTGCCAGCAGCCAAGCCCTCCTAGCGGGGGCCTACGAGCAGTACTTC; CDR3aa: CASSQALLAGAYEQYF
j_gene: TRBJ2-7; abundance: .; v_gene: TRBV2; d_gene: TRBD2; CDR3nt: TGTGCCAGCAGTGGGACTAGCGGGAGGGCCTACGAGCAGTACTTC; CDR3aa: CASSGTSGRAYEQYF
j_gene: TRBJ2-7; abundance: .; v_gene: TRBV5-1; d_gene: TRBD2; CDR3nt: TGCGCCAGCAGCTTGAGGGCTAGCGGGGGTCCATATACTTCCTACGAGCAGTACTTC; CDR3aa: CASSLRASGGPYTSYEQYF
j_gene: TRBJ2-5; abundance: .; v_gene: TRBV6-1; d_gene: .; CDR3nt: TGTGCCAGCAGCGGAGGGGCGAGTCGGGAGACCCAGTACTTC; CDR3aa: CASSGGASRETQYF
j_gene: TRBJ2-2; abundance: .; v_gene: TRBV11-2; d_gene: .; CDR3nt: TGTGCCAGCGGGGAGTTTGGGCTGTTTTTT; CDR3aa: CASGEFGLFF
j_gene: TRBJ2-1; abundance: .; v_gene: TRBV19; d_gene: TRBD2; CDR3nt: TGTGCCAGTAGTATAGTGGGCGGGAGTTCCTACAATGAGCAGTTCTTC; CDR3aa: CASSIVGGSSYNEQFF
j_gene: TRBJ2-7; abundance: .; v_gene: TRBV7-8; d_gene: .; CDR3nt: TGTGCCAGCAGCTTAGAGCACGAGCAGTACTTC; CDR3aa: CASSLEHEQYF
j_gene: TRBJ2-5; abundance: .; v_gene: TRBV7-2; d_gene: .; CDR3nt: TGTGCCAGCAGCCTAGAGGCGGGCCGAGGGGAGACCCAGTACTTC; CDR3aa: CASSLEAGRGETQYF
j_gene: TRBJ2-3; abundance: .; v_gene: TRBV7-2; d_gene: .; CDR3nt: TGTGCCAGCAGCCCAGACTCGGCTGATACGCAGTATTTT; CDR3aa: CASSPDSADTQYF
j_gene: TRBJ1-3; abundance: .; v_gene: TRBV9; d_gene: .; CDR3nt: TGTGCCAGCAGCGTGAATGTGGGGGCCTCTGGAAACACCATATATTTT; CDR3aa: CASSVNVGASGNTIYF